This T cell receptor (beta chain) emerged from a study of OX40 agonist ivuxolimab in advanced cancers. The protocol was immunoSEQ multiplex PCR, while the TCRdb copy is restricted to in-frame clones and leaves out a portion. The data contain tens of thousands of clones, 85% to 90% of them seen just once; the ten biggest clones take up approximately 5%. V gave up 3 bases and J gave up 4 bases; unmatched junction bases: 8. The CDR3 spans 16 residues. The V gene's germline CDR1 is SGDLS and CDR2 YYNGEE. This sequence was found in an adult with an advanced solid tumor such as melanoma, head and neck, liver or kidney cancer. The chain combines TRBV9 with TRBJ1-3; 9 bases match TRBD1. This sample comprised CD4+ or CD8+ T cells sorted from blood, obtained in a trial of the OX40 agonist ivuxolimab. CDR3 DNA sequence: TGTGCCAGCAGCGCCGAGCCGGACAGGGGAGGAAACACCATATATTTT. It yields the protein CASSAEPDRGGNTIYF. Together with reference TRBV9 and TRBJ1-3, the CDR3 gives the full variable domain: DSGVTQTPKHLITATGQRVTLRCSPRSGDLSVYWYQQSLDQGLQFLIQYYNGEERAKGNILERFSAQQFPDLHSELNLSSLELGDSALYFCASSAEPDRGGNTIYFGEGSWLTVV.